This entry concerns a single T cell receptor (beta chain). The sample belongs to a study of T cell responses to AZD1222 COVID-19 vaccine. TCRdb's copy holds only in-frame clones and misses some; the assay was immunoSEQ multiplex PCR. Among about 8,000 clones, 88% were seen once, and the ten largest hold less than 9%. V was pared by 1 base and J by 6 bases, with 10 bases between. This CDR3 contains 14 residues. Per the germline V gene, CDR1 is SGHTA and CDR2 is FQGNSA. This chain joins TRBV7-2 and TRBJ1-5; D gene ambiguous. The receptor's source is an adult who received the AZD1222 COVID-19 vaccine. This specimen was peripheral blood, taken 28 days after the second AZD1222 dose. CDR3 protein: CASSLGQQGQPQHF. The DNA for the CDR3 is TGTGCCAGCAGCTTAGGACAACAAGGTCAGCCCCAGCATTTT. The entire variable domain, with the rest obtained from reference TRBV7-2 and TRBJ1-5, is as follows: GAGVSQSPSNKVTEKGKDVELRCDPISGHTALYWYRQSLGQGLEFLIYFQGNSAPDKSGLPSDRFSAERTGGSVSTLTIQRTQQEDSAVYLCASSLGQQGQPQHFGDGTRLSIL.